Listed below are T cell receptor beta chains from one sample, sequenced in a study of blood T cells in healthy people across ages. A single record per CDR3 protein comes from TCRdb applying MiXCR to the 5' RACE reads. This sample carries 1,800,000 or so distinct CDR3 sequences, 35% to 50% of them seen once, and the ten largest clones take more than 20%. The sequencing sample was made of blood. These receptors all come from a human donor in good health. Both conserved end residues are part of each CDR3. D genes are given only for firm matches.

v_call	d_call	j_call	cdr3_aa
TRBV7-3	TRBD1	TRBJ2-7	CASSFNRGLSYEQYF
TRBV18	NA	TRBJ1-5	CASSWGAQPQHF
TRBV6-5	NA	TRBJ1-4	CASSYSVGETNEKLFF
TRBV4-1	NA	TRBJ2-7	CASSQPRVGFEQYF
TRBV11-1	NA	TRBJ2-3	CASSDAMDTQYF
TRBV15	NA	TRBJ2-1	CATSRDGSGSNNEQFF
TRBV4-3	NA	NA	CASSLTWGRGLDEQYF
TRBV20-1	NA	TRBJ1-4	CSARGGTTRKLFF
TRBV10-3	NA	TRBJ2-4	CAISLTTSATKQYF
TRBV5-1	NA	TRBJ1-1	CASSFEVTGNTEAFF
TRBV18	NA	TRBJ2-5	CASSPMSRQETQYF
TRBV29-1	TRBD1	TRBJ1-2	CSVEETGSNYGYTF
TRBV28	NA	TRBJ1-3	CASSPPSAAGNTIYF
TRBV5-1	TRBD1	TRBJ2-1	CASSKGQGAGDEQFF
TRBV6-5	NA	TRBJ1-2	CASSYSTGTAGYTF
TRBV20-1	NA	TRBJ2-1	CSAKYSSNNEQFF
TRBV29-1	NA	TRBJ2-7	CSVEAWVGDEQYF
TRBV6-6	NA	TRBJ1-2	CASRDNNRVYGYTF
TRBV7-7	NA	TRBJ2-3	CASSFSLATDTQYF
TRBV2	TRBD1	TRBJ1-4	CASSRRDRENEKLFF
TRBV6-6	TRBD1	TRBJ1-1	CASSHLTGEAEAFF
TRBV4-1	NA	TRBJ2-1	CASTLDQTEYNEQFF
TRBV29-1	NA	NA	CSVVGFDEQYF
TRBV5-1	NA	TRBJ2-7	CASSLDGDQSSYEQYF
TRBV5-6	TRBD1	TRBJ1-1	CASSLAPGQENTEAFF
TRBV9	TRBD1	TRBJ2-1	CASSGQGTSYNEQFF